This TCR beta chain is from a study of T-cell reconstitution after alpha-beta-depleted transplantation in children. There are 17 residues in the CDR3. V was pared by 1 base and J by 4 bases, with 12 bases of the junction left unmatched. The germline gives CDR1 SGHTA, CDR2 FQGNSA. The TCRbeta library was prepared with unique molecular identifiers. Each CDR3 protein gets one entry after TCRdb re-called the PCR reads with MiXCR. The data contain about 640,000 distinct CDR3 sequences, over 15% of them singletons. The specimen was PBMCs from the stem cell graft donor, collected from the stem cell graft. The sequence came from a human donor who donated a stem cell graft to a child with acute myeloid leukemia. The chain carries TRBV7-2 and TRBJ2-7, with 8 bases matching TRBD1. The CDR3: CASSLVSGQGIRYEQYF. The CDR3 bases are TGTGCCAGCAGCTTAGTTTCCGGACAGGGTATCAGGTACGAGCAGTACTTC.